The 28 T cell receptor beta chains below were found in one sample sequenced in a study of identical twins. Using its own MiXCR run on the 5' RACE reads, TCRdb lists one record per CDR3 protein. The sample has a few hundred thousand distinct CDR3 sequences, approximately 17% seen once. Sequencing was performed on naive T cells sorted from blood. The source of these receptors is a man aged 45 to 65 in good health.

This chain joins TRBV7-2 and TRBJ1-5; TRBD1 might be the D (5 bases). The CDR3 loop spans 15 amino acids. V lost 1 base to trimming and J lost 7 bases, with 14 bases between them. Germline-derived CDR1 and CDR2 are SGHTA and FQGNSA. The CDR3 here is CASSLVTGRSQPQHF. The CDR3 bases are TGTGCCAGCAGCTTAGTTACAGGACGGTCCCAGCCCCAGCATTTT. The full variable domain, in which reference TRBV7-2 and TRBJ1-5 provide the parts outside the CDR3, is GAGVSQSPSNKVTEKGKDVELRCDPISGHTALYWYRQSLGQGLEFLIYFQGNSAPDKSGLPSDRFSAERTGGSVSTLTIQRTQQEDSAVYLCASSLVTGRSQPQHFGDGTRLSIL.

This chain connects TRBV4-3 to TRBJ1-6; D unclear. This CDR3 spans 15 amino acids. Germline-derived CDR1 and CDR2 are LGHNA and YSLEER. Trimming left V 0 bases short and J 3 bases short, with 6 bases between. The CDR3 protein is CASSQDPSYNSPLHF. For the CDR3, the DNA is TGCGCCAGCAGCCAAGATCCAAGCTATAATTCACCCCTCCACTTT.

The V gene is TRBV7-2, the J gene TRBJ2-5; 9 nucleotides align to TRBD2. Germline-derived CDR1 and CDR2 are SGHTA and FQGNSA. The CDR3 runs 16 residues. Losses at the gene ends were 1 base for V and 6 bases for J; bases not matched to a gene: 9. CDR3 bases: TGTGCCAGCAGCTTAGGTCGCCTAGCGGGGTTGCAGACCCAGTACTTC. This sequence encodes CASSLGRLAGLQTQYF.

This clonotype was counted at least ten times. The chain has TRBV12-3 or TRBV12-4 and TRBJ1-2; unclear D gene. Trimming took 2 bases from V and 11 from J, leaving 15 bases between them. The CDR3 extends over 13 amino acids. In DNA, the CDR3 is TGTGCCAGCAGTTTACTAGACCGACGGAGTTACACCTTC. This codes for CASSLLDRRSYTF.

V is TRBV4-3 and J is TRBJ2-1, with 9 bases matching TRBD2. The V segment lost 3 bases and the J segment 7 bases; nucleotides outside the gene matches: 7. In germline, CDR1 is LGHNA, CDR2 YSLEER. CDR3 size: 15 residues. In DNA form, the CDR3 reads TGCGCCAGCAGCCATGGTAGCGGGAGCGGTAATGAGCAGTTCTTC. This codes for CASSHGSGSGNEQFF.

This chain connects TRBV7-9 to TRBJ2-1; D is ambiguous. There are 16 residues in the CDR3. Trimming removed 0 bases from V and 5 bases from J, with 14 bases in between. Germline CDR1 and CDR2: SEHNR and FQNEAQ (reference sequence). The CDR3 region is CASSLAFRLLNNEQFF. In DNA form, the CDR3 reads TGTGCCAGCAGCTTAGCGTTTCGGCTTCTAAACAATGAGCAGTTCTTC.

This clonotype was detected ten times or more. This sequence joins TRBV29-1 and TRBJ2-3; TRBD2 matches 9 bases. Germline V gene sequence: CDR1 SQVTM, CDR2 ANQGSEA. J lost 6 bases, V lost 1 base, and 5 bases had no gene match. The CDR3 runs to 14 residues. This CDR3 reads CSVEGSGRSDTQYF. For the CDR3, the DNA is TGCAGCGTTGAAGGGAGCGGGAGGAGTGATACGCAGTATTTT.

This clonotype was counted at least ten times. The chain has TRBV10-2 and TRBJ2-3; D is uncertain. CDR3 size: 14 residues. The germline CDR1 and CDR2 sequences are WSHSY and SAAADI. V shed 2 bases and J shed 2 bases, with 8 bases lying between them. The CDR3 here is CASSETLNTDTQYF. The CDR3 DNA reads TGCGCCAGCAGTGAGACACTCAACACAGATACGCAGTATTTT.

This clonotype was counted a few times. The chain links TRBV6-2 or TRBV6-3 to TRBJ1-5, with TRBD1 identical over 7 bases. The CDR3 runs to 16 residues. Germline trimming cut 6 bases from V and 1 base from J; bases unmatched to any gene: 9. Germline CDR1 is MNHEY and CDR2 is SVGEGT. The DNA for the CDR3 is TGTGCCAGCAGCACTCACAGGGGATTCAGCAATCAGCCCCAGCATTTT. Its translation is CASSTHRGFSNQPQHF.

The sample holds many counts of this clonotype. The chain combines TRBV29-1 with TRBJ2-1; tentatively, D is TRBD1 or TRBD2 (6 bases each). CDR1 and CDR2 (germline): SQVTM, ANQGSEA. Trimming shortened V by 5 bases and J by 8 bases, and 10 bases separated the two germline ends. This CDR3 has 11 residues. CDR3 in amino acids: CSVYGGYEQFF. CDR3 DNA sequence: TGCAGCGTTTACGGGGGCTATGAGCAGTTCTTC.

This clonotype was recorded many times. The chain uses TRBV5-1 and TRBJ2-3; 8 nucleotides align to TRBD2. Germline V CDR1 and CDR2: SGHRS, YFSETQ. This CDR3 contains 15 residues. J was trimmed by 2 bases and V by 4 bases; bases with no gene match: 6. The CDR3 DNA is TGCGCCAGCAGCCCCACGGGGGGGACCACAGATACGCAGTATTTT. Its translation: CASSPTGGTTDTQYF.

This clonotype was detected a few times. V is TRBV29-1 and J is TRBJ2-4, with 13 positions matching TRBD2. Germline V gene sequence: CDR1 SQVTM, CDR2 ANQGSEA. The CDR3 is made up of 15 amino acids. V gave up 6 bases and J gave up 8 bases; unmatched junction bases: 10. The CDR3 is CSVTSGGAFVDIQYF. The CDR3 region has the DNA TGCAGCGTAACTAGCGGGGGGGCCTTCGTCGACATTCAGTACTTC.

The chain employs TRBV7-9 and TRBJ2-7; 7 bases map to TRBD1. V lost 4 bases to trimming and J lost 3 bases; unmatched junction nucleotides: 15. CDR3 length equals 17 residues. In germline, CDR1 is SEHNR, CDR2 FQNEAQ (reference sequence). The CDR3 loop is CASSSGSRDSRYYEQYF. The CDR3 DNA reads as TGTGCCAGCAGCTCCGGCTCAAGGGACAGTCGATACTACGAGCAGTACTTC.

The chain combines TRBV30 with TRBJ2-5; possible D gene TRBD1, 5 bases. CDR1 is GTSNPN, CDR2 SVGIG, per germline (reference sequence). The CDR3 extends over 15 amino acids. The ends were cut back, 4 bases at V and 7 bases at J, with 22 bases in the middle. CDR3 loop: CAWTVYRSGFLTQYF. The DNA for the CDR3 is TGTGCCTGGACAGTGTACAGGTCAGGGTTTTTGACCCAGTACTTC.

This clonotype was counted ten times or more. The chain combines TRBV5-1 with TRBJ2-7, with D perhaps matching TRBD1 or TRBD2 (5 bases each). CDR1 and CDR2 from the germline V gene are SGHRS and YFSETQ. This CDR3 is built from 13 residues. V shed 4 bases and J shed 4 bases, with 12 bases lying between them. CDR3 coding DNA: TGCGCCAGCAGCCCCGGGACCTTATACGAGCAGTACTTC. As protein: CASSPGTLYEQYF.

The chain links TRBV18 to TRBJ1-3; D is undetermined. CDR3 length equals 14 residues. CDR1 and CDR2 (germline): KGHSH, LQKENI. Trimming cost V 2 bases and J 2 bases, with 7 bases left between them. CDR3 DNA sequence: TGTGCCAGCTCACCAGGGGAGGCTGGAAACACCATATATTTT. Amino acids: CASSPGEAGNTIYF.

CDR3: CSARPLAGRYEQYF. DNA of the CDR3: TGCAGTGCTAGACCCCTAGCGGGACGCTACGAGCAGTACTTC. The chain carries TRBV20-1 and TRBJ2-7; TRBD2 agrees at 9 bases. Trimming removed 2 bases from V and 3 bases from J; junction bases left unmatched: 5. Germline CDR1 DFQATT, CDR2 SNEGSKA (reference sequence). This CDR3 is built from 14 residues.

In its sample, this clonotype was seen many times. CDR3 DNA sequence: TGTGCCAGCAGCCACTTGGACACCGCTATCGAGCAGTACTTC. Translating gives CASSHLDTAIEQYF. The V gene is TRBV7-8, the J gene TRBJ2-7, with D possibly TRBD1 on 5 matching bases. Germline CDR1 reads SGHVS; CDR2 reads FQNEAQ. Trimming cost V 5 bases and J 6 bases, with 17 bases left between them. This CDR3 region has 14 residues.

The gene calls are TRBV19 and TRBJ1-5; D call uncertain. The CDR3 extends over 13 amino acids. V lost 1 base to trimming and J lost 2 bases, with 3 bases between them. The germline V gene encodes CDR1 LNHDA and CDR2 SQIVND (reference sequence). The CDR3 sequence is CASSIVGNQPQHF. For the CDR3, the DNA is TGTGCCAGTAGTATAGTGGGCAATCAGCCCCAGCATTTT.

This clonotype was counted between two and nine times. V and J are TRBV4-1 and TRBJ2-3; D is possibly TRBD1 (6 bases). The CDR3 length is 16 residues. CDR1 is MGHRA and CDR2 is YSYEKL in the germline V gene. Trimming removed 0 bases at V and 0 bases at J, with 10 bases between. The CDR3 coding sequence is TGCGCCAGCAGCCAAGACACAGGGTCGAGCACAGATACGCAGTATTTT. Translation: CASSQDTGSSTDTQYF.

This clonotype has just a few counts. The CDR3 nucleotides read TGCAGTGCTAGAGATCCCAATGAGCAGTTCTTC. It encodes CSARDPNEQFF. This chain connects TRBV20-1 to TRBJ2-1, with D unclear. V was pared by 0 bases and J by 6 bases, with 3 bases between. CDR3 length: 11 amino acids. Looked up from germline, CDR1 is DFQATT and CDR2 is SNEGSKA (reference sequence).

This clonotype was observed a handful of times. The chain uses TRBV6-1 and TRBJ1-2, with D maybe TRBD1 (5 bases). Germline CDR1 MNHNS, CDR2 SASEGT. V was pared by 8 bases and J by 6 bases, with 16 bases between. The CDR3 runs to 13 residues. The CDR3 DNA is TGTGCCAGCGGCTGGGGGGAAGGGAATGGCTACACCTTC. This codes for CASGWGEGNGYTF.

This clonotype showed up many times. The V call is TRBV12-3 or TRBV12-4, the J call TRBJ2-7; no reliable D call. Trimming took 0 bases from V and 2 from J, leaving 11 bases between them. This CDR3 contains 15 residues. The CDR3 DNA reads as TGTGCCAGCAGTTTAGCGGATACCTGGGCCTACGAGCAGTACTTC. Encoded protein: CASSLADTWAYEQYF.

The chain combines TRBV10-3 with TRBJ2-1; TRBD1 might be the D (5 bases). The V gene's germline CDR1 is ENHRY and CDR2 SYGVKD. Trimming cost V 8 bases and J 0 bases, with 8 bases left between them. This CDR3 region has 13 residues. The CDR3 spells CAIGADSYNEQFF. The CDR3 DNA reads TGTGCCATCGGGGCGGACTCCTACAATGAGCAGTTCTTC.

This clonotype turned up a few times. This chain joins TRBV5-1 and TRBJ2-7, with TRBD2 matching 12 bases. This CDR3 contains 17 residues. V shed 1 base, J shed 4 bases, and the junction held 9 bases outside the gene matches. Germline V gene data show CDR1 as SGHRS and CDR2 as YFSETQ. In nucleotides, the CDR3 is TGCGCCAGCAGCTTGTATACTAGCGGGGGGCCGAGTTACGAGCAGTACTTC. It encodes CASSLYTSGGPSYEQYF.

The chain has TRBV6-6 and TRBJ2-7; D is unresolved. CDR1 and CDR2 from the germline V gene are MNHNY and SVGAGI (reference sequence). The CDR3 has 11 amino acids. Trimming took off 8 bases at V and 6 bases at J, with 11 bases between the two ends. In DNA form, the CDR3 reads TGTGCCAGCTCCCCGTCTCTCGAGCAGTACTTC. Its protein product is CASSPSLEQYF.

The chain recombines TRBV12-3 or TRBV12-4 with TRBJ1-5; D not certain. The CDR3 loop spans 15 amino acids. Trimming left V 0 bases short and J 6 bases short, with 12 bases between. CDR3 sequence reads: CASSLAGGEGQPQHF. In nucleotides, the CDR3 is TGTGCCAGCAGTTTAGCAGGCGGCGAGGGTCAGCCCCAGCATTTT.

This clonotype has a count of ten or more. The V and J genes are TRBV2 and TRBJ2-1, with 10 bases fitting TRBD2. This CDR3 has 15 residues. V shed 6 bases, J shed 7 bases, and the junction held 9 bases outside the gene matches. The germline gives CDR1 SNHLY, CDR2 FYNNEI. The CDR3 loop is CASRISGRAGNEQFF. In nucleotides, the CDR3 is TGTGCCAGCAGGATAAGCGGGAGGGCCGGGAATGAGCAGTTCTTC.